One and the same sample provided the 32 T cell receptor beta chains below, sequenced in a study of identical twins. TCRdb ran MiXCR on the 5' RACE reads and lists one entry per CDR3 protein. The sample carries some 660,000 distinct CDR3 sequences, around 8.3% recorded once. Separately, the same data were catalogued under a study of yellow fever vaccine responses in identical twins.

Sequencing input: PBMCs. These receptors came from a woman younger than 35 in good health.

The gene calls are TRBV10-3 and TRBJ2-7; D is ambiguous. CDR3 size: 14 residues. With 0 bases removed from V and 3 bases from J, the gap between germline ends came to 9 bases. Germline V gives CDR1 ENHRY, CDR2 SYGVKD. The CDR3 bases are TGTGCCATCAGTGAGTCGAGGCTGGTCTACGAGCAGTACTTC. Translation: CAISESRLVYEQYF.

This clonotype has a handful of counts. The chain has TRBV29-1 and TRBJ2-7; 14 nucleotides agree with TRBD2. Unmatched junction bases numbered 6, after V lost 3 bases and J lost 5 bases. Germline CDR1 and CDR2: SQVTM and ANQGSEA. The CDR3 contains 15 residues. CDR3: CSVDGTSGSWNEQYF. DNA for the CDR3: TGCAGCGTTGACGGGACTAGCGGGAGTTGGAACGAGCAGTACTTC.

J is TRBJ1-5 and V is TRBV6-2 or TRBV6-3; 8 bases line up with TRBD1. The V and J ends lost 6 bases and 5 bases, in that order; junction bases with no gene match: 3. Per the germline V gene, CDR1 is MNHEY and CDR2 is SVGEGT. The CDR3 sequence is 13 residues long. Here the CDR3 reads CASRTGDHQPQHF. The CDR3 DNA sequence: TGTGCCAGCAGGACAGGGGACCATCAGCCCCAGCATTTT.

This chain links TRBV3-1 with TRBJ1-1; no clear D gene. The CDR3 has 14 amino acids. V was cut by 2 bases and J by 1 base, with 8 bases left in between. The germline gives CDR1 LGHDT, CDR2 YNNKEL (reference sequence). CDR3 in DNA: TGTGCCAGCAGCCAACAGCCGGGGAACACTGAAGCTTTCTTT. Its translation is CASSQQPGNTEAFF. Full variable domain (outside the CDR3, taken from reference TRBV3-1 and TRBJ1-1): DTAVSQTPKYLVTQMGNDKSIKCEQNLGHDTMYWYKQDSKKFLKIMFSYNNKELIINETVPNRFSPKSPDKAHLNLHINSLELGDSAVYFCASSQQPGNTEAFFGQGTRLTVV.

At least ten counts were recorded for this clonotype. Here the CDR3 DNA reads TGTGCCAGCAGCTTATCTGGGGGAGAAGAGTTCACAGATACGCAGTATTTT. This translates into CASSLSGGEEFTDTQYF. The chain carries TRBV7-9 and TRBJ2-3; D is tentatively TRBD1 or TRBD2 (5 bases each). V shed 2 bases and J shed 2 bases, with 17 bases lying between them. The CDR3 runs to 17 residues. Per germline, CDR1 SEHNR and CDR2 FQNEAQ (reference sequence). The complete variable domain, with remaining parts taken from reference TRBV7-9 and TRBJ2-3, reads DTGVSQNPRHKITKRGQNVTFRCDPISEHNRLYWYRQTLGQGPEFLTYFQNEAQLEKSRLLSDRFSAERPKGSFSTLEIQRTEQGDSAMYLCASSLSGGEEFTDTQYFGPGTRLTVL.

This chain uses TRBV6-1 with TRBJ2-3; 7 nucleotides line up with TRBD1. The trim removed 5 bases at V and 2 bases at J, leaving 10 bases unmatched. Germline V gene sequence: CDR1 MNHNS, CDR2 SASEGT. The CDR3 runs 16 residues. The CDR3 sequence is CASSRNRGQHTDTQYF. CDR3 bases: TGTGCCAGCAGTCGTAATAGGGGACAGCACACAGATACGCAGTATTTT.

The rearrangement uses TRBV24-1 and TRBJ2-2, with 7 bases that match TRBD2. Germline CDR1 is KGHDR and CDR2 is SFDVKD. V shed 5 bases and J 1 base; nucleotides not matched to a gene: 3. This CDR3 has 15 amino acids. The DNA for the CDR3 is TGTGCCACCAGTGGTGGGGGGGAGAACACCGGGGAGCTGTTTTTT. The encoded protein is CATSGGGENTGELFF.

At least ten counts were recorded for this clonotype. J is TRBJ2-5 and V is TRBV20-1; D is undetermined. The ends were cut back, 6 bases at V and 3 bases at J, with 11 bases in the middle. The CDR3 runs 12 residues. CDR1 is DFQATT, CDR2 SNEGSKA, per germline (reference sequence). CDR3 protein: CSARDQKETQYF. The CDR3 nucleotides are TGCAGTGCGCGAGATCAGAAAGAGACCCAGTACTTC.

This clonotype came up a few times. The chain is built from TRBV28 and TRBJ2-7; tentatively, D is TRBD1 or TRBD2 (5 bases each). Trimming cost V 8 bases and J 3 bases, with 14 bases left between them. The CDR3 extends over 13 amino acids. From germline, CDR1 is MDHEN and CDR2 SYDVKM. The CDR3 region is CASFTSGLYEQYF. The CDR3 DNA follows: TGTGCCAGCTTCACATCGGGGCTCTACGAGCAGTACTTC.

The rearrangement links TRBV11-3 to TRBJ1-5, with 9 bases identical to TRBD1. The CDR3 sequence is 19 residues long. Trimming at V came to 2 bases and at J to 6 bases, leaving 17 bases not matched to a gene. CDR1 is SGHNT and CDR2 is YENEEA in the germline V gene. CDR3 sequence: CASSLYRDRDNLIGQPQHF. The DNA for the CDR3 is TGTGCCAGCAGCTTATACCGGGACAGGGATAATCTAATCGGTCAGCCCCAGCATTTT.

This clonotype was counted only a few times. The chain is built from TRBV27 and TRBJ2-7; D is possibly TRBD2 (5 bases). This CDR3 has 14 amino acids. CDR1 and CDR2 (germline): MNHEY, SMNVEV (reference sequence). Trimming removed 4 bases at V and 6 bases at J, with 16 bases between. The CDR3: CASSSPLGVGEQYF. The CDR3 DNA reads as TGTGCCAGCAGTTCCCCCCTCGGGGTTGGCGAGCAGTACTTC.

This clonotype has only a few counts. This chain uses TRBV7-9 with TRBJ2-7; 7 nucleotides match TRBD1. The V gene's germline CDR1 is SEHNR and CDR2 FQNEAQ (reference sequence). The CDR3 loop spans 13 amino acids. V trimming: 6 bases; J trimming: 0 bases; junction bases outside the gene matches: 2. The CDR3 region has the DNA TGTGCCAGCAGACAGGGGAGCTCCTACGAGCAGTACTTC. This codes for CASRQGSSYEQYF.

The chain joins TRBV10-3 to TRBJ2-3; 12 nucleotides agree with TRBD2. V was clipped by 6 bases and J by 0 bases; unmatched bases: 4. CDR1 ENHRY and CDR2 SYGVKD come from the germline V gene. The CDR3 runs 16 residues. CDR3: CAIRETSGGSTDTQYF. CDR3 nucleotides: TGTGCCATCAGAGAGACTAGCGGGGGAAGCACAGATACGCAGTATTTT.

This clonotype was detected many times. The chain links TRBV12-3 or TRBV12-4 to TRBJ1-5, with D unclear. The CDR3 contains 13 residues. Between the trimmed V and J ends, which lost 5 bases and 5 bases, there was a span of 10 bases. Here the CDR3 DNA reads TGTGCCAGCAGTCCGAGACCGGATCAGCCCCAGCATTTT. This gives the protein CASSPRPDQPQHF.

Only a few counts were recorded for this clonotype. This chain joins TRBV20-1 and TRBJ2-7, with 12 bases that match TRBD2. Trimming at V came to 0 bases and at J to 3 bases, leaving 3 bases not matched to a gene. Per the germline V gene, CDR1 is DFQATT and CDR2 is SNEGSKA (reference sequence). The CDR3 loop spans 15 amino acids. The CDR3 sequence: CSARDLAGGIYEQYF. The DNA of the CDR3 is TGCAGTGCTAGAGATCTAGCGGGAGGGATCTACGAGCAGTACTTC.

The chain combines TRBV20-1 with TRBJ2-5; no reliable D call. Trimming left V 1 base short and J 2 bases short, with 11 bases between. CDR1 and CDR2 (germline): DFQATT, SNEGSKA (reference sequence). CDR3 length equals 14 residues. The CDR3 protein is CSARAPGSQETQYF. The CDR3 region has the DNA TGCAGTGCTAGAGCTCCAGGTTCTCAAGAGACCCAGTACTTC.

This rearrangement joins TRBV20-1 to TRBJ2-1, with TRBD2 matching over 9 bases. The germline CDR1 and CDR2 sequences are DFQATT and SNEGSKA (reference sequence). The J segment lost 3 bases and the V segment lost 6 bases, leaving 9 bases of the junction unmatched. The CDR3 is 15 amino acids. DNA of the CDR3: TGCAGTGCCCCACCTAGCGGGATACGCTACAATGAGCAGTTCTTC. Translating gives CSAPPSGIRYNEQFF.

This clonotype was seen a few times. The J gene is TRBJ2-2, the V gene TRBV7-9; 7 nucleotides line up with TRBD1. V dropped 1 base and J dropped 3; count of bases not matched to a gene: 8. Germline V gene sequence: CDR1 SEHNR, CDR2 FQNEAQ (reference sequence). CDR3 length: 17 residues. CDR3 bases: TGTGCCAGCAGCTTAGGGGGACAGCCAAGGTACACCGGGGAGCTGTTTTTT. Protein product: CASSLGGQPRYTGELFF. Combining the CDR3 with reference TRBV7-9 and TRBJ2-2 gives the whole variable domain DTGVSQNPRHKITKRGQNVTFRCDPISEHNRLYWYRQTLGQGPEFLTYFQNEAQLEKSRLLSDRFSAERPKGSFSTLEIQRTEQGDSAMYLCASSLGGQPRYTGELFFGEGSRLTVL.

This clonotype occurred many times. The V gene is TRBV9, the J gene TRBJ2-1; the match to TRBD2 covers 8 bases. J was trimmed by 10 bases and V by 0 bases; bases with no gene match: 6. Germline CDR1 reads SGDLS; CDR2 reads YYNGEE. CDR3 length: 14 amino acids. The CDR3 coding sequence is TGTGCCAGCAGCGTAGACGCGGGGGGCGCGGAGCAGTTCTTC. Translated, it gives CASSVDAGGAEQFF.

The chain combines TRBV15 with TRBJ2-7; 7 positions agree with TRBD2. The V segment lost 4 bases and the J segment 3 bases; nucleotides outside the gene matches: 3. Germline V gene sequence: CDR1 LNHNV, CDR2 YYDKDF (reference sequence). This CDR3 contains 13 residues. CDR3 DNA sequence: TGTGCCACCAGCATCGGGAGGAACTACGAGCAGTACTTC. The encoded protein is CATSIGRNYEQYF.

This clonotype was picked up many times. The junction shows a germline mismatch at one end, possibly a read error. V usage is TRBV7-2 and J usage is TRBJ2-1; unclear D gene. The CDR3 contains 13 residues. The V gene's germline CDR1 is SGHTA and CDR2 FQGNSA. The CDR3 bases are TGCGCCAGCAGCTTGGTTCCAAACAATGAGCAGTTCTTC. It translates to CASSLVPNNEQFF.

This clonotype has just a few counts. The chain carries TRBV6-2 or TRBV6-3 and TRBJ2-1; 9 bases are shared with TRBD2. The length of the CDR3 is 17 residues. V gave up 2 bases and J gave up 2 bases; unmatched junction bases: 7. Germline lookup yields CDR1 MNHEY and CDR2 SVGEGT. The CDR3 protein is CASSYRREGGAYNEQFF. Written as DNA, the CDR3 is TGTGCCAGCAGTTACCGGCGGGAGGGGGGCGCCTACAATGAGCAGTTCTTC.

This clonotype turned up a few times. Compared with germline, one end of the junction differs, possibly owing to a read error. V is TRBV5-1 and J is TRBJ2-1, with 14 bases matching TRBD2. This CDR3 region has 15 residues. Germline CDR1 is SGHRS and CDR2 is YFSETQ. This CDR3 reads CASSLETSGRGLPLF. The CDR3 DNA sequence: TGCGCCAGCAGCTTGGAGACTAGCGGGAGGGGGTTGCCCCTCTTC.

This clonotype has at least ten counts. This rearrangement joins TRBV27 to TRBJ2-3; TRBD1 might be the D (8 bases). V was trimmed by 6 bases and J by 5 bases, leaving 18 bases between them. This CDR3 is built from 15 residues. Germline lookup yields CDR1 MNHEY and CDR2 SMNVEV (reference sequence). In nucleotides, the CDR3 is TGTGCCAGCAGACACCAGACAGGGGAGGGAGATACGCAGTATTTT. It is translated as CASRHQTGEGDTQYF.

The genes are TRBV20-1 and TRBJ2-5, with D perhaps being TRBD1 or TRBD2 (5 bases each). V lost 5 bases, J lost 4 bases, and 17 bases lay in between. The V gene's germline CDR1 is DFQATT and CDR2 SNEGSKA (reference sequence). The CDR3 runs to 14 residues. The CDR3 DNA reads as TGCAGTGCTCGGGGCGGGTCGGCGGGAGAGACCCAGTACTTC. Translating it yields CSARGGSAGETQYF.

This clonotype turned up a few times. The chain is built from TRBV4-1 and TRBJ2-2; possible D gene TRBD1, 6 bases. The CDR3 totals 15 residues. The germline V gene encodes CDR1 MGHRA and CDR2 YSYEKL. The V gene lost 0 bases and the J gene lost 1 base, with 6 bases spanning the gap. The CDR3 is CASSQEGQNTGELFF. The CDR3 DNA follows: TGCGCCAGCAGCCAAGAGGGACAGAACACCGGGGAGCTGTTTTTT.

This clonotype has a count of ten or more. The chain has TRBV4-3 and TRBJ2-7; 8 nucleotides align to TRBD2. The CDR3 extends over 17 amino acids. Germline loops: CDR1 LGHNA, CDR2 YSLEER. Trimming at V came to 0 bases and at J to 2 bases, leaving 9 bases not matched to a gene. The CDR3 loop is CASSQDLSGTHTYEQYF. The CDR3 bases are TGCGCCAGCAGCCAAGACCTTAGCGGGACGCATACCTACGAGCAGTACTTC.

This chain uses TRBV7-8 with TRBJ2-6; maybe TRBD1 (5 bases). Germline-derived CDR1 and CDR2 are SGHVS and FQNEAQ. Trimming took 2 bases from V and 0 from J, leaving 11 bases between them. CDR3 size: 17 residues. In DNA form, the CDR3 reads TGTGCCAGCAGCTTATCTGACAGCTACTCTGGGGCCAACGTCCTGACTTTC. Amino acids: CASSLSDSYSGANVLTF. Looking up the rest from reference TRBV7-8 and TRBJ2-6 gives the full variable domain: GAGVSQSPRYKVAKRGQDVALRCDPISGHVSLFWYQQALGQGPEFLTYFQNEAQLDKSGLPSDRFFAERPEGSVSTLKIQRTQQEDSAVYLCASSLSDSYSGANVLTFGAGSRLTVL.

This clonotype showed up just a few times. This chain uses TRBV5-1 with TRBJ2-5; a weak D match, TRBD1 (5 bases). Germline loops: CDR1 SGHRS, CDR2 YFSETQ. V shed 0 bases and J shed 3 bases, with 9 bases lying between them. The CDR3 has 14 residues. The CDR3 spells CASSLAGREETQYF. Written as DNA, the CDR3 is TGCGCCAGCAGCTTGGCCGGCAGGGAAGAGACCCAGTACTTC.

At least ten counts were recorded for this clonotype. For the CDR3, the DNA is TGTGCCAGCAGCTTGGCACGGAACACTGAAGCTTTCTTT. This translates into CASSLARNTEAFF. V and J are TRBV12-3 or TRBV12-4 and TRBJ1-1; no clear D gene. Trimming stripped 6 bases from V and 1 base from J, with 9 bases between. This CDR3 contains 13 residues.

The V gene is TRBV29-1, the J gene TRBJ2-1; D is unclear. The CDR3 consists of 14 residues. The V end was cut by 4 bases, the J end by 8 bases, with 18 bases between. CDR1 is SQVTM and CDR2 is ANQGSEA in the germline V gene. CDR3 sequence (DNA): TGCAGCGTTGGTTCAGAGGTCTCGGGTTATGAGCAGTTCTTC. Translated, it gives CSVGSEVSGYEQFF.

The table lists this clonotype with many counts. This chain links TRBV28 with TRBJ2-7; 8 positions agree with TRBD1. This CDR3 is 15 amino acids long. CDR1 is MDHEN, CDR2 SYDVKM, per germline. The trim removed 8 bases at V and 4 bases at J, leaving 13 bases unmatched. CDR3 region: CASGSDPGQAYEQYF. The CDR3 DNA reads as TGTGCCAGCGGCAGCGATCCGGGACAGGCTTACGAGCAGTACTTC.